This T cell receptor (beta chain) is drawn from a study of shared clonotypes between healthy human individuals. As for the study in general: Three CD4 naive, three CD4 memory, two CD8 naive and one CD8 memory plate were used per donor. Study results and limitations: Naive subsets tended to show greater estimated richness than memory subsets. Sharing across four donors was highest in naive CD4 (roughly 5%) and lowest in memory CD8 (roughly 0.4%).

The CDR3 is 17 amino acids. CDR1 PRHDT and CDR2 FYEKMQ come from the germline V gene (reference sequence). V was cut by 2 bases and J by 0 bases, with 13 bases left in between. The naive CD8 fraction comprised CD45RO-negative cells positively selected for CCR7 and excluded terminally differentiated effector memory CD45RA+ cells. This table comes from immunoSEQ multiplex PCR, and its TCRdb copy is limited to in-frame clones, with some not included. The repertoire holds 1.5 million to 2.5 million clones, with about 95% as singletons. Comments on this clone: As yet, its antigen is unknown.

This clonotype was sampled from a man aged 18-30 years in good health. Sequencing was carried out using naive CD8+ T cells sorted from blood. V usage is TRBV13 and J usage is TRBJ1-4; D uncertain. CDR3: CASSLSLYVATNEKLFF. Here the CDR3 DNA reads TGTGCCAGCAGCTTATCCCTCTATGTTGCAACTAATGAAAAACTGTTTTTT.